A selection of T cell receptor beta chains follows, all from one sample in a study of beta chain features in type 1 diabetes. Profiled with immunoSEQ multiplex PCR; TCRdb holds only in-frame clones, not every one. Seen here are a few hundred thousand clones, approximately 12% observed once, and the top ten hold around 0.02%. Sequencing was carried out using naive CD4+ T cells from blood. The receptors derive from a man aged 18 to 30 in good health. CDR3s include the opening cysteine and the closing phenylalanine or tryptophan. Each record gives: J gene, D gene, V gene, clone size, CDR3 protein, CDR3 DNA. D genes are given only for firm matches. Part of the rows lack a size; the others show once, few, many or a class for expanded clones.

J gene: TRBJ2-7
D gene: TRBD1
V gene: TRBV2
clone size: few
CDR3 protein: CARGQGPSYEQYF
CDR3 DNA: TGTGCCAGAGGACAGGGGCCATCCTACGAGCAGTACTTC

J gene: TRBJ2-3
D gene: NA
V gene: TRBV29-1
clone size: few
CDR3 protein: CSTTSPGGRTDTQYF
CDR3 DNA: TGCAGCACAACCTCACCAGGGGGGCGCACAGATACGCAGTATTTT

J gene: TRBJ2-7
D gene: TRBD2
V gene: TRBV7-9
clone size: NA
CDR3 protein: CASSLTGRGSDEQYF
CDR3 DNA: TGTGCCAGCAGCCTGACGGGGAGGGGTTCAGACGAGCAGTACTTC

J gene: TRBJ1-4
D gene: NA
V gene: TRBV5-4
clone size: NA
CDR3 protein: CASSTRRGTNEKLFF
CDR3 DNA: TGTGCCAGCAGCACCCGGAGGGGAACTAATGAAAAACTGTTTTTT

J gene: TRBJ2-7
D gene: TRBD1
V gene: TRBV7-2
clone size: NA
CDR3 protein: CASSSGQTYEQYF
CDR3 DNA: TGTGCCAGCAGCTCGGGACAGACCTACGAGCAGTACTTC

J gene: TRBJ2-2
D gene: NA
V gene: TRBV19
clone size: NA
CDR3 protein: CASTERMGPNTGELFF
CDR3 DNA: TGTGCCAGTACCGAGAGGATGGGGCCGAACACCGGGGAGCTGTTTTTT

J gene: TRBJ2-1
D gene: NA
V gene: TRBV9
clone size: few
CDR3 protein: CASSVNSYNEQFF
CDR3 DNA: TGTGCCAGCAGCGTTAACAGCTACAATGAGCAGTTCTTC

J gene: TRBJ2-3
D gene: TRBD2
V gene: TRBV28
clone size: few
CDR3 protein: CASSWGGSDTQYF
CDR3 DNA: TGTGCCAGCAGTTGGGGAGGGTCGGATACGCAGTATTTT

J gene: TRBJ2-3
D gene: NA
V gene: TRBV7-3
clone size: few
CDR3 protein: CASSLSGTPSTDTQYF
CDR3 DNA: TGTGCCAGCAGCTTATCCGGGACACCTAGCACAGATACGCAGTATTTT

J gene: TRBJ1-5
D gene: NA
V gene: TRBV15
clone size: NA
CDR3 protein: CATSRGAGSNQPQHF
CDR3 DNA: TGTGCCACCAGCAGAGGGGCGGGGAGCAATCAGCCCCAGCATTTT

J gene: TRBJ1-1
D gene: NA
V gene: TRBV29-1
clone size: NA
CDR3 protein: CSAEDSMNTEAFF
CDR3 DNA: TGCAGCGCCGAGGACTCGATGAACACTGAAGCTTTCTTT

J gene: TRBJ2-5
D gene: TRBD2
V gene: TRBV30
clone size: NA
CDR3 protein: CAWSVLRSTSGRETQYF
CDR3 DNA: TGTGCCTGGAGTGTACTCAGATCGACTAGCGGCCGGGAGACCCAGTACTTC

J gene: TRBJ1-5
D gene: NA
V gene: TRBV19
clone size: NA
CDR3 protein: CASSMAGNQPQHF
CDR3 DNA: TGTGCCAGTAGTATGGCGGGCAACCAGCCCCAGCATTTT

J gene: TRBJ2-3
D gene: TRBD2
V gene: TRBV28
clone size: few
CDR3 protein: CASSFKWGGVVATDTQYF
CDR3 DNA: TGTGCCAGCAGTTTCAAGTGGGGGGGGGTCGTTGCCACAGATACGCAGTATTTT

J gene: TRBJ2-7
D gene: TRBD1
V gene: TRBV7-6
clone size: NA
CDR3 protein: CASSLQGANYEQYF
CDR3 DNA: TGTGCCAGCAGCTTACAGGGGGCGAACTACGAGCAGTACTTC

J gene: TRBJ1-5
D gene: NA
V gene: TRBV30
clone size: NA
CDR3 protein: CAWSKGLSNQPQHF
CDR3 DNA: TGTGCCTGGAGTAAAGGACTTAGCAATCAGCCCCAGCATTTT

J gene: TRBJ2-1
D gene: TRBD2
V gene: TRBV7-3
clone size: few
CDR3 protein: CASSLIAGEGSNEQFF
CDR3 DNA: TGTGCCAGCAGCTTAATAGCCGGGGAGGGTAGCAATGAGCAGTTCTTC

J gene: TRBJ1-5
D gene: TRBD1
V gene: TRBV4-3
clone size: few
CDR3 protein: CASSQDLGGRQPQHF
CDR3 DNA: TGCGCCAGCAGCCAAGATTTAGGGGGCAGGCAGCCCCAGCATTTT

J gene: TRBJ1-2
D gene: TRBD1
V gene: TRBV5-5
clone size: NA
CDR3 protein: CASSPNPTPDRGHSGYTF
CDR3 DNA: TGTGCCAGCAGCCCGAACCCAACCCCTGACAGGGGGCATAGTGGCTACACCTTC

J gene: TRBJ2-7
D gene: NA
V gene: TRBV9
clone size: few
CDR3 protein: CASSVGLTHEQYF
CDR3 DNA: TGTGCCAGCAGCGTGGGGCTGACGCACGAGCAGTACTTC

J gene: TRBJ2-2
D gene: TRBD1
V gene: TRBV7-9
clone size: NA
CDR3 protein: CASSLLSGQGGTGELFF
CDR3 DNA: TGTGCCAGCAGCCTACTGAGTGGACAGGGGGGAACCGGGGAGCTGTTTTTT

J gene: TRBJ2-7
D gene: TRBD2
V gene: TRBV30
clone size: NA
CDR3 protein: CAWSEGTSGATKQYF
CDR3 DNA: TGTGCCTGGAGCGAGGGGACTAGCGGGGCTACGAAGCAGTACTTC

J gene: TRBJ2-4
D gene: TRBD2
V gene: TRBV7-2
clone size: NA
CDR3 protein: CASSPISGRPSFQYF
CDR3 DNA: TGTGCCAGCAGCCCGATTAGCGGGAGGCCCTCCTTTCAGTACTTC

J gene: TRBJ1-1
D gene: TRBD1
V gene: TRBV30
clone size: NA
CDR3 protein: CAWGDRGYTEAFF
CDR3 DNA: TGTGCCTGGGGGGACAGGGGGTACACTGAAGCTTTCTTT

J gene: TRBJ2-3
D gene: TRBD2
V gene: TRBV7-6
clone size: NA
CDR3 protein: CASSLEALAGARADTQYF
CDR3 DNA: TGTGCCAGCAGCTTGGAGGCCCTAGCGGGGGCGAGGGCAGATACGCAGTATTTT

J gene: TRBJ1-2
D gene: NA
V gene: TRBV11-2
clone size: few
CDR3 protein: CASSLAGNYGYTF
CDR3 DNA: TGTGCCAGCAGCTTAGCCGGGAACTATGGCTACACCTTC

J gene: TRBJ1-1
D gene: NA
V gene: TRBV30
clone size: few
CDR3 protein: CAWGPYRDTEAFF
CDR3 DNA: TGTGCCTGGGGTCCCTATCGGGACACTGAAGCTTTCTTT

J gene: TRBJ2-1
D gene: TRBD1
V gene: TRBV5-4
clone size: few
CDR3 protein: CASSLNPGQGNNEQFF
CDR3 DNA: TGTGCCAGCAGCCTTAACCCGGGACAGGGGAACAATGAGCAGTTCTTC

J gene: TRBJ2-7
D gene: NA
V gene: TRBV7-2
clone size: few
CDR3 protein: CASSPVTDEQYF
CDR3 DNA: TGTGCCAGCAGCCCCGTCACGGACGAGCAGTACTTC

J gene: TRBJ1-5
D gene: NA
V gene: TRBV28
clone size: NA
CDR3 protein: CASSSPEGGRDQPQHF
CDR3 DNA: TGTGCCAGCAGTTCCCCGGAGGGGGGGAGGGATCAGCCCCAGCATTTT

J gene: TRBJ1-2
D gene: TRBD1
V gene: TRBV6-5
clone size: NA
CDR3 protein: CASRRVDREIGYTF
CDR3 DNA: TGTGCCAGCAGGCGGGTAGACAGGGAGATTGGCTACACCTTC

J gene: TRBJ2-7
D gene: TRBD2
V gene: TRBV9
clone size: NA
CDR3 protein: CASSETGGNHEQYF
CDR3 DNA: TGTGCCAGCAGCGAGACGGGAGGAAACCACGAGCAGTACTTC

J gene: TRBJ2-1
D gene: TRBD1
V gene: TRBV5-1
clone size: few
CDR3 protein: CASSTTGASYNEQFF
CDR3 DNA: TGCGCCAGCAGCACGACAGGGGCCTCCTACAATGAGCAGTTCTTC

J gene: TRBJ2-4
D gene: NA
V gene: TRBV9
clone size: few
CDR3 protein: CASSSGPSRRNGIQYF
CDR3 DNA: TGTGCCAGCAGCTCAGGGCCCTCGCGGCGAAACGGCATTCAGTACTTC

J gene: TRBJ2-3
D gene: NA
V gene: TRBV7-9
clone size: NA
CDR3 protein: CASSSRLSDTQYF
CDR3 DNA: TGTGCCAGCAGCTCTAGACTTTCAGATACGCAGTATTTT

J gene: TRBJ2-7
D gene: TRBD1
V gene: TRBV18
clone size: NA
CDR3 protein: CASSPPGTGGAEQYF
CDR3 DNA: TGTGCCAGCTCACCACCCGGGACAGGGGGCGCCGAGCAGTACTTC

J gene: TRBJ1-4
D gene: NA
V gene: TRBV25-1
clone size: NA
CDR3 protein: CASSRTWREGEKLFF
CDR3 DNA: TGTGCCAGCAGCAGAACGTGGAGGGAAGGTGAAAAACTGTTTTTT

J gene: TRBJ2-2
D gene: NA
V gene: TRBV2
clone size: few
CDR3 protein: CASSEFQGTGELFF
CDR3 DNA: TGTGCCAGCAGTGAGTTCCAGGGTACCGGGGAGCTGTTTTTT

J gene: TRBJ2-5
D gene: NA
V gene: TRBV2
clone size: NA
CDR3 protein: CASSEVGEETQYF
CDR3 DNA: TGTGCCAGCAGTGAAGTAGGGGAAGAGACCCAGTACTTC

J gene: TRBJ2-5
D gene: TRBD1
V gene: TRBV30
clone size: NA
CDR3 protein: CAWSTGTGETQYF
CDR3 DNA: TGTGCCTGGAGTACCGGGACAGGAGAGACCCAGTACTTC

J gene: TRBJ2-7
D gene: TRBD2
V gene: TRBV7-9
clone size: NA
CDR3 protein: CASSLPLAGQDEQYF
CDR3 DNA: TGTGCCAGCAGCCTCCCACTAGCGGGACAAGACGAGCAGTACTTC

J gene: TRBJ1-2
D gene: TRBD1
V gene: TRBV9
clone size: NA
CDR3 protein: CASSARKQVTQGDYGYTF
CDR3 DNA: TGTGCCAGCAGCGCACGTAAACAGGTCACCCAGGGGGACTATGGCTACACCTTC